What follows are 4 T cell receptor beta chains derived from one specimen sequenced in a study of cytomegalovirus exposure and HLA in healthy donors. The PCR ran on 60 Vbeta and 13 Jbeta primers. Assay: immunoSEQ multiplex PCR; the TCRdb copy retains only in-frame clones and omits some. Here the sample spans approximately 190,000 clones, more than 65% being singletons. The material sequenced was PBMCs. Receptor source: a man aged 50 to 59 in good health and CMV-seronegative.

The chain recombines TRBV19 with TRBJ1-1; TRBD1 aligns across 7 bases. The germline gives CDR1 LNHDA, CDR2 SQIVND (reference sequence). The CDR3 is 15 residues long. V trimming: 3 bases; J trimming: 1 base; junction bases outside the gene matches: 5. The CDR3 nucleotides read TGTGCCAGTAGTATGCCGGGACAGTCGAACACTGAAGCTTTCTTT. Residues: CASSMPGQSNTEAFF.

Only a few counts were recorded for this clone. CDR3 coding DNA: TGTGCCAGCAGCCGGGACAAGGGAGGCTACACCTTC. This translates into CASSRDKGGYTF. The V call is TRBV7-9, the J call TRBJ1-2, with a tentative D call TRBD1 (6 bases). V shed 5 bases and J shed 8 bases, with 12 bases lying between them. The CDR3 is 12 amino acids. Germline CDR1 and CDR2: SEHNR and FQNEAQ (reference sequence).

The chain uses TRBV7-2 and TRBJ2-7; weak D call: TRBD2 (5 bases). This CDR3 comprises 14 residues. CDR1 SGHTA and CDR2 FQGNSA come from the germline V gene. Deletions cut 4 bases from V and 2 bases from J, with 12 bases between. The CDR3 sequence: CASSSGVSAYEQYF. The CDR3 DNA reads TGTGCCAGCAGCTCCGGGGTCAGTGCCTACGAGCAGTACTTC.

This clone was counted only a few times. The chain links TRBV7-7 to TRBJ2-5; D perhaps matches TRBD1 (6 bases). The CDR3 contains 15 residues. The germline gives CDR1 SSHAT, CDR2 FNYEAQ (reference sequence). Trimming shortened V by 1 base and J by 4 bases, and 13 bases separated the two germline ends. The CDR3 region is CASSLVRDTRETQYF. For the CDR3, the DNA is TGTGCCAGCAGCTTAGTTCGGGACACAAGAGAGACCCAGTACTTC. Based on the CDR3 plus reference TRBV7-7 and TRBJ2-5, the full variable domain is GAGVSQSPRYKVTKRGQDVTLRCDPISSHATLYWYQQALGQGPEFLTYFNYEAQPDKSGLPSDRFSAERPEGSISTLTIQRTEQRDSAMYRCASSLVRDTRETQYFGPGTRLLVL.